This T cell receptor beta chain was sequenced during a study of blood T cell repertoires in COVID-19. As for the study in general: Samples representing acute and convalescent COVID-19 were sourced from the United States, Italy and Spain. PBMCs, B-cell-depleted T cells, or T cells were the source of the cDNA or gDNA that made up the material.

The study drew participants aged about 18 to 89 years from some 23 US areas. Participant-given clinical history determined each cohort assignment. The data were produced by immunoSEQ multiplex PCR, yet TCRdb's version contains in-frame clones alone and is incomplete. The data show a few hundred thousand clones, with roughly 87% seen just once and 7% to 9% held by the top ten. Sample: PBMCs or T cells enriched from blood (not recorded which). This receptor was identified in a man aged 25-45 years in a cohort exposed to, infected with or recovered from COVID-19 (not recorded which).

CDR3 bases: TGTGCCAGCCGGGGGGCGCAAGGCTACACCTTC. This gives the protein CASRGAQGYTF. The rearrangement links TRBV28 to TRBJ1-2; a possible D gene is TRBD1 (6 bases). Trimming took off 8 bases at V and 8 bases at J, with 12 bases between the two ends. CDR3 length: 11 residues. Germline values: CDR1 MDHEN, CDR2 SYDVKM.